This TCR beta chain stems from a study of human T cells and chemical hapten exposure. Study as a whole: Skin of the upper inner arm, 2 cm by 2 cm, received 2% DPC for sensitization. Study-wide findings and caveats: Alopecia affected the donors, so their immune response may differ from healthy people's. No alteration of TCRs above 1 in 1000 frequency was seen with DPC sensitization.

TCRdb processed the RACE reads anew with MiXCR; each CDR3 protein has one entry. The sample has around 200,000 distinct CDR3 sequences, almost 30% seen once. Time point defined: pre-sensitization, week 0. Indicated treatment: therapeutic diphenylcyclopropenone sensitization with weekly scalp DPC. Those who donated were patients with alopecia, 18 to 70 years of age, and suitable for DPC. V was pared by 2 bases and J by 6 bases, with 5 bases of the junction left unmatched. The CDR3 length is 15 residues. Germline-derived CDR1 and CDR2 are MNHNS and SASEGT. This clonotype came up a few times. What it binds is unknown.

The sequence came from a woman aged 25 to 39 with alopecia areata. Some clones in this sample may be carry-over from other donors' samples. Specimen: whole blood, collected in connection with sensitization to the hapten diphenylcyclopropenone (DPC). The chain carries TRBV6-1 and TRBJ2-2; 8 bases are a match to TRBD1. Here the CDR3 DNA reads TGTGCCAGCAGTGAACTGACAGGGGCGGCCGGGGAGCTGTTTTTT. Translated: CASSELTGAAGELFF.